The 13 T cell receptor beta chains below were found in one sample sequenced in a study of shared clonotypes between healthy human individuals. The table came from immunoSEQ multiplex PCR; TCRdb's copy has only in-frame clones and leaves some out. The sample has about 2 million clones, roughly 94% seen once; the top ten hold under 0.15%. The sequencing input was naive CD4+ T cells sorted from blood. The subset is: CD45RA+ positively selected. The receptor set was obtained from a man younger than 35 in good health.

The rearrangement joins TRBV6-5 to TRBJ2-7; TRBD2 matches at 8 bases. Trimming removed 4 bases from V and 0 bases from J; junction bases left unmatched: 5. Per germline, CDR1 MNHEY and CDR2 SVGAGI. This CDR3 contains 15 residues. Written as DNA, the CDR3 is TGTGCCAGCAGTTCAACTAGCGGACCCTCCTACGAGCAGTACTTC. It codes for CASSSTSGPSYEQYF.

V gene TRBV18 combines with J gene TRBJ1-6; maybe TRBD1 (5 bases). Trimming removed 6 bases from V and 8 bases from J, with 17 bases in between. This CDR3 spans 15 amino acids. Germline V lookup: CDR1 KGHSH, CDR2 LQKENI. This CDR3 is CASSSMGQSDSPLHF. For the CDR3, the DNA is TGTGCCAGCTCGAGCATGGGGCAGAGTGATTCACCCCTCCACTTT.

The chain links TRBV6-5 to TRBJ2-3; weak D call: TRBD2 (5 bases). V was trimmed by 4 bases and J by 7 bases, leaving 12 bases between them. Germline CDR1 MNHEY, CDR2 SVGAGI. The CDR3 length is 13 residues. The CDR3 sequence is CASSLNSGNTQYF. The CDR3 DNA reads TGTGCCAGCAGTTTAAACTCCGGGAATACGCAGTATTTT.

This chain connects TRBV10-1 to TRBJ2-3; D is unresolved. The CDR3 loop spans 13 amino acids. Deletions cut 2 bases from V and 4 bases from J, with 7 bases between. CDR1 is WNHNN, CDR2 SYGVQD, per germline (reference sequence). The CDR3 nucleotides are TGCGCCAGCAGTGAGCGAGCTCCAGATACGCAGTATTTT. Protein product: CASSERAPDTQYF.

In regard to this clone: This CDR3 is also generated by other DNA sequences in the sample. The rearrangement joins TRBV5-5 to TRBJ1-5; TRBD1 aligns across 7 bases. V dropped 0 bases and J dropped 0; count of bases not matched to a gene: 0. Germline V CDR1 and CDR2: SGHKS, YYEKEE (reference sequence). CDR3 length equals 15 residues. The CDR3 here is CASSLEGASNQPQHF. The DNA for the CDR3 is TGTGCCAGCAGCTTGGAGGGGGCTAGCAATCAGCCCCAGCATTTT.

The chain recombines TRBV11-2 with TRBJ1-2, with unresolved D. Trimming removed 2 bases from V and 4 bases from J, with 8 bases in between. Germline values: CDR1 SGHAT, CDR2 FQNNGV. The length of the CDR3 is 13 residues. The CDR3 DNA is TGTGCCAGCAGCTTAAGGCCGGGCTATGGCTACACCTTC. Its protein is CASSLRPGYGYTF.

The chain carries TRBV6-5 and TRBJ1-5, with D unresolved. The CDR3 length is 15 residues. V dropped 4 bases and J dropped 0 bases, with 10 bases sitting between them. Per the germline V gene, CDR1 is MNHEY and CDR2 is SVGAGI. As DNA, the CDR3 is TGTGCCAGCAGTTCCCTCATGGGTAGCAATCAGCCCCAGCATTTT. This gives the protein CASSSLMGSNQPQHF.

This chain connects TRBV12-1 to TRBJ2-7; no check of the table's D call, TRBD2, against the DNA was made. TRBV12-1 is a listed pseudogene. The CDR3 has 14 residues. This chain's CDR3 is CASSFRGYPYEQYF. The CDR3, as DNA: TGTGCCAGCAGCTTTCGCGGGTACCCCTACGAGCAGTACTTC.

V is TRBV2 and J is TRBJ2-7, with D uncertain. Germline lookup yields CDR1 SNHLY and CDR2 FYNNEI. The CDR3 is 13 residues long. V was shortened by 4 bases and J by 0 bases, with 7 bases between the two germline ends. Here the CDR3 DNA reads TGTGCCAGCAGTGTGGTGAGCTCCTACGAGCAGTACTTC. This encodes CASSVVSSYEQYF.

The chain uses TRBV5-5 and TRBJ2-5; 7 positions agree with TRBD2. V dropped 5 bases and J dropped 9; count of bases not matched to a gene: 28. Germline values: CDR1 SGHKS, CDR2 YYEKEE (reference sequence). The CDR3 has 19 amino acids. CDR3 loop: CASRDTFGGSGRGLSAQYF. The CDR3 DNA sequence: TGTGCCAGCAGAGACACCTTTGGCGGGAGTGGGCGGGGTTTGTCCGCCCAGTACTTC. The whole variable domain, remainder taken from reference TRBV5-5 and TRBJ2-5, is DAGVTQSPTHLIKTRGQQVTLRCSPISGHKSVSWYQQVLGQGPQFIFQYYEKEERGRGNFPDRFSARQFPNYSSELNVNALLLGDSALYLCASRDTFGGSGRGLSAQYFGPGTRLLVL.

V gene TRBV19 combines with J gene TRBJ2-7; 7 nucleotides match TRBD1. Germline V gene lookup returns CDR1 LNHDA and CDR2 SQIVND (reference sequence). Trimming cost V 3 bases and J 6 bases; bases outside gene matches: 11. CDR3 length equals 15 residues. The CDR3 nucleotides are TGTGCCAGTAGTATGACAGGGATCTTGGCTTCCGAGCAGTACTTC. Translating gives CASSMTGILASEQYF.

On this clone: Distinct nucleotide sequences in the sample also encode this CDR3. J is TRBJ2-7 and V is TRBV5-1; 8 positions match TRBD2. V lost 5 bases and J lost 2; bases outside the gene matches: 3. Germline V gene data show CDR1 as SGHRS and CDR2 as YFSETQ. The CDR3 extends over 13 amino acids. CDR3 residues: CASRISGTYEQYF. The CDR3 DNA reads TGCGCCAGCAGAATTAGCGGGACCTACGAGCAGTACTTC.

The chain links TRBV30 to TRBJ1-4, with 7 bases lining up with TRBD1. The germline V gene encodes CDR1 GTSNPN and CDR2 SVGIG (reference sequence). The CDR3 runs 19 residues. Trimming removed 0 bases from V and 0 bases from J; junction bases left unmatched: 13. CDR3 sequence (DNA): TGTGCCTGGAGTGTACGGGGCAGGGGGATAGTCCCAACTAATGAAAAACTGTTTTTT. Its protein is CAWSVRGRGIVPTNEKLFF.